Below are 23 T cell receptor beta chains sequenced from a single sample in a study of neurological immune-mediated disorders. As for time point: longitudinal time-point 1 (baseline). Via MiXCR, TCRdb re-called the 5' RACE reads, giving one row per CDR3 protein. The data show 60,000 to 90,000 distinct CDR3 sequences, roughly 10% seen once. Sequenced input: PBMCs. These receptors were collected from a man aged 30 to 39 in good health.

This clonotype appeared many times. V and J are TRBV15 and TRBJ2-7; unclear D gene. The CDR3 length is 14 residues. Trimming left V 0 bases short and J 8 bases short, with 14 bases between. Germline V gives CDR1 LNHNV, CDR2 YYDKDF (reference sequence). The CDR3 sequence: CATSRDREGRQQYF. Here the CDR3 DNA reads TGTGCCACCAGCAGAGATAGGGAAGGGCGACAGCAGTACTTC.

This clonotype was recorded many times. This sequence joins TRBV3-1 and TRBJ2-1; perhaps TRBD2 as D (5 bases). Looked up from germline, CDR1 is LGHDT and CDR2 is YNNKEL (reference sequence). The CDR3 covers 15 residues. V lost 0 bases and J lost 0, with 6 bases in between. This CDR3 is CASSQDSGSYNEQFF. CDR3 nucleotides: TGTGCCAGCAGCCAAGACAGCGGCTCCTACAATGAGCAGTTCTTC.

At least ten counts were recorded for this clonotype. This chain connects TRBV10-2 to TRBJ1-1; TRBD1 might be the D (5 bases). The CDR3 is made up of 16 amino acids. Germline values: CDR1 WSHSY, CDR2 SAAADI. V lost 0 bases to trimming and J lost 1 base, with 12 bases between them. CDR3 amino acids: CASSESEGAGNTEAFF. In nucleotides, the CDR3 is TGCGCCAGCAGTGAGTCGGAAGGGGCGGGGAACACTGAAGCTTTCTTT.

There are many counts of this clonotype. The chain couples TRBV5-5 to TRBJ2-1; D not certain. V was trimmed by 4 bases and J by 7 bases, leaving 18 bases between them. CDR1 is SGHKS and CDR2 is YYEKEE in the germline V gene (reference sequence). There are 15 residues in the CDR3. The DNA of the CDR3 is TGTGCCAGCAGCCCCTCGGGCCAATGGGGTAATGAGCAGTTCTTC. Protein product: CASSPSGQWGNEQFF.

This clonotype was observed at least ten times. The rearrangement joins TRBV7-9 to TRBJ2-2; D is unclear. The CDR3 is 15 amino acids. Germline V CDR1 and CDR2: SEHNR, FQNEAQ (reference sequence). V gave up 2 bases and J gave up 6 bases, with 13 bases separating them. The DNA of the CDR3 is TGTGCCAGCAGCTTATCCGTATTATTATCCGGGGAGCTGTTTTTT. Translation: CASSLSVLLSGELFF. Full variable domain (rest looked up from reference TRBV7-9 and TRBJ2-2): DTGVSQNPRHKITKRGQNVTFRCDPISEHNRLYWYRQTLGQGPEFLTYFQNEAQLEKSRLLSDRFSAERPKGSFSTLEIQRTEQGDSAMYLCASSLSVLLSGELFFGEGSRLTVL.

At least ten counts were recorded for this clonotype. This sequence joins TRBV28 and TRBJ2-1, with 14 bases that match TRBD2. After removal of 5 bases from V and 10 bases from J, the junction contained 10 bases not matched to a gene. Germline CDR1 is MDHEN and CDR2 is SYDVKM. The CDR3 runs 16 residues. In DNA, the CDR3 is TGTGCCAGCAGTACAACGGGACTAGCGGGAGTAGGGGAGCAGTTCTTC. This encodes CASSTTGLAGVGEQFF.

The sample holds many counts of this clonotype. This chain uses TRBV12-3 or TRBV12-4 with TRBJ1-3; 8 bases are a match to TRBD1. The trim removed 6 bases at V and 1 base at J, leaving 2 bases unmatched. The CDR3 runs 14 residues. In nucleotides, the CDR3 is TGTGCCAGCAGCCGGGACAGGTCTGGAAACACCATATATTTT. The encoded protein is CASSRDRSGNTIYF.

This clonotype showed up many times. The gene calls are TRBV24-1 and TRBJ2-1, with D possibly TRBD2 on 6 matching bases. The ends were cut back, 2 bases at V and 5 bases at J, with 12 bases in the middle. CDR3 length: 15 amino acids. Per the germline V gene, CDR1 is KGHDR and CDR2 is SFDVKD. CDR3 sequence: CATSDWGDLHNEQFF. The DNA for the CDR3 is TGTGCCACCAGTGATTGGGGGGACTTACACAATGAGCAGTTCTTC.

There are many counts of this clonotype. The rearrangement uses TRBV7-9 and TRBJ2-2; TRBD1 aligns across 10 bases. J was trimmed by 3 bases and V by 6 bases; bases with no gene match: 1. Germline CDR1 and CDR2: SEHNR and FQNEAQ (reference sequence). The CDR3 sequence is 14 residues long. CDR3 in amino acids: CASRTGGYTGELFF. In nucleotides, the CDR3 is TGTGCCAGCAGGACAGGGGGCTACACCGGGGAGCTGTTTTTT.

This clonotype was found many times. V usage is TRBV15 and J usage is TRBJ2-1, with a tentative D call TRBD1 (5 bases). Germline CDR1 and CDR2: LNHNV and YYDKDF (reference sequence). The CDR3 consists of 18 residues. V lost 0 bases to trimming and J lost 15 bases, with 30 bases between them. In DNA, the CDR3 is TGTGCCACCAGCAGAGATCCCCCGGACACCTTCTCCCTGATGGTTCCGTTCTTC. This encodes CATSRDPPDTFSLMVPFF.

This clonotype was seen once. A much larger clone is a single base away; this may be a read error. This chain links TRBV7-6 with TRBJ2-2; 8 nucleotides match TRBD2. With V trimmed by 3 bases and J by 5 bases, 8 bases remained unmatched. The CDR3 sequence is 16 residues long. In germline, CDR1 is SGHVS, CDR2 FNYEAQ. The CDR3 spells CASSFVTGGLTGELFF. The CDR3 region has the DNA TGTGCCAGCAGCTTTGTGACGGGAGGGTTGACCGGGGAGCTGTTTTTT.

With regard to this clonotype: A much larger clone lies a single base off, so this may be a read error. V usage is TRBV5-6 and J usage is TRBJ1-1; D is ambiguous. CDR3 length: 14 residues. Germline values: CDR1 SGHDT, CDR2 YYEEEE. The CDR3 DNA sequence: TGTACCAGCAGCTTCGGTTTGTTGGGCACTGAAGCTTTCTTT. Its translation: CTSSFGLLGTEAFF.

This clonotype occurred many times. This rearrangement joins TRBV7-7 to TRBJ2-6; unclear D gene. The germline V gene has CDR1 SSHAT and CDR2 FNYEAQ (reference sequence). The CDR3 extends over 15 amino acids. CDR3 residues: CAVRAESSGANVLTF. The CDR3 region has the DNA TGTGCAGTAAGGGCGGAGAGCTCTGGGGCCAACGTCCTGACTTTC.

A note on this clonotype: A much larger clone is a single base away; this may be a read error. The chain links TRBV29-1 to TRBJ2-5, with D uncertain. V gave up 6 bases and J gave up 5 bases, with 13 bases separating them. This CDR3 spans 12 amino acids. In germline, CDR1 is SQVTM, CDR2 ANQGSEA. For the CDR3, the DNA is TGCAGCGTGAAGACCAATGCGGAGACCCAGTACTTC. Its translation: CSVKTNAETQYF.

This clonotype was counted a few times. The V gene is TRBV29-1, the J gene TRBJ2-2; TRBD1 is a possible D gene (5 bases). This CDR3 comprises 13 residues. Germline loops: CDR1 SQVTM, CDR2 ANQGSEA. V was shortened by 0 bases and J by 9 bases, with 11 bases between the two germline ends. This CDR3 is CSVEDRTPRELFF. The CDR3 DNA follows: TGCAGCGTTGAAGATCGGACACCCCGGGAGCTGTTTTTT.

This clonotype was found many times. This chain uses TRBV5-1 with TRBJ1-2; 7 nucleotides agree with TRBD1. The CDR3 contains 15 residues. Per germline, CDR1 SGHRS and CDR2 YFSETQ. The junction had 6 bases not matched to a gene; V was cut back by 2 bases and J by 2 bases. The CDR3: CASSLGGGENYGYTF. The CDR3 nucleotides are TGCGCCAGCAGCTTAGGAGGGGGCGAGAACTATGGCTACACCTTC. The full variable domain, completed using reference TRBV5-1 and TRBJ1-2, is KAGVTQTPRYLIKTRGQQVTLSCSPISGHRSVSWYQQTPGQGLQFLFEYFSETQRNKGNFPGRFSGRQFSNSRSEMNVSTLELGDSALYLCASSLGGGENYGYTFGSGTRLTVV.

This clonotype was counted ten times or more. The chain links TRBV12-3 or TRBV12-4 to TRBJ2-5; D gene ambiguous. V shed 2 bases and J shed 1 base, with 5 bases lying between them. CDR3 length: 13 residues. The CDR3 sequence: CASSLHSQETQYF. The CDR3 coding sequence is TGTGCCAGCAGTTTACACAGCCAAGAGACCCAGTACTTC.

There are a few counts of this clonotype. The V call is TRBV20-1, the J call TRBJ1-1, with TRBD1 matching 8 bases. Germline CDR1 and CDR2: DFQATT and SNEGSKA (reference sequence). The CDR3 runs to 15 residues. Unmatched junction bases numbered 12, after V lost 5 bases and J lost 4 bases. The CDR3 reads CSARGQGSWATEAFF. CDR3 bases: TGCAGTGCTCGCGGACAGGGTAGTTGGGCCACTGAAGCTTTCTTT.

This clonotype was recorded at least ten times. The chain is built from TRBV3-1 and TRBJ2-3; D not resolved. Deletions cut 0 bases from V and 2 bases from J, with 0 bases between. Germline CDR1 LGHDT, CDR2 YNNKEL (reference sequence). This CDR3 has 12 residues. CDR3 in DNA: TGTGCCAGCAGCCAAGACACAGATACGCAGTATTTT. It translates to CASSQDTDTQYF.

This clonotype was picked up many times. CDR3 DNA: TGTGCCATCTCAGACAGGGGAGGAGGGGATACGCAGTATTTT. It codes for CAISDRGGGDTQYF. The chain combines TRBV10-3 with TRBJ2-3; 8 positions match TRBD1. V dropped 8 bases and J dropped 6; count of bases not matched to a gene: 10. CDR3 length: 14 residues. Germline CDR1 ENHRY, CDR2 SYGVKD.

This clonotype showed up many times. The V call is TRBV14, the J call TRBJ1-2; no definite D call. Germline values: CDR1 SGHDN, CDR2 FVKESK. CDR3 length equals 13 residues. Trimming shortened V by 5 bases and J by 0 bases, and 7 bases separated the two germline ends. The CDR3, as DNA: TGTGCCAGCAGCACTTTTACTAACTATGGCTACACCTTC. It yields the protein CASSTFTNYGYTF.

This clonotype showed up many times. The chain carries TRBV29-1 and TRBJ2-7; TRBD1 matches 11 bases. J lost 0 bases, V lost 6 bases, and 4 bases had no gene match. The CDR3 spans 14 residues. Per the germline V gene, CDR1 is SQVTM and CDR2 is ANQGSEA. The DNA for the CDR3 is TGCAGCGTCGGACAGGGGGCGAGCTCCTACGAGCAGTACTTC. This gives the protein CSVGQGASSYEQYF.

This clonotype was observed a handful of times. The chain employs TRBV18 and TRBJ2-7, with 11 bases aligning to TRBD2. The ends lost 3 bases at V and 1 base at J; junction bases unmatched: 2. The CDR3 has 15 residues. Germline V gene data show CDR1 as KGHSH and CDR2 as LQKENI. CDR3: CASSPLAGGSYEQYF. The CDR3 coding sequence is TGTGCCAGCTCACCTCTAGCGGGAGGTTCCTACGAGCAGTACTTC. Using reference TRBV18 and TRBJ2-7 for the parts outside the CDR3, the full variable domain is NAGVMQNPRHLVRRRGQEARLRCSPMKGHSHVYWYRQLPEEGLKFMVYLQKENIIDESGMPKERFSAEFPKEGPSILRIQQVVRGDSAAYFCASSPLAGGSYEQYFGPGTRLTVT.